The rows below give T cell receptor beta chains drawn from one sample of a study of cytomegalovirus exposure and HLA in healthy donors. Using immunoSEQ multiplex PCR, the repertoire was profiled, and TCRdb retains in-frame clones only, with some absent. The repertoire holds 150,000 or so clones, with about four fifths as singletons. The sample taken for sequencing was PBMCs. The receptors here all came from a male donor in good health and CMV-seropositive. The CDR3 runs from the conserved cysteine through the conserved F or W. The D gene is left open where the match is weak. Clone size is given for some rows only: seen once, a few or many times, or a class if the clone is expanded.

clone_size d_call j_call v_call cdr3_nt cdr3_aa
NA TRBD1 TRBJ1-1 TRBV6-5 TGTGCCAGCAGTTCCCCCGGGACAGGGGTTGAAGCTTTCTTT CASSSPGTGVEAFF
NA TRBD1 TRBJ1-1 TRBV28 TGTGCCAGCAGGCCCGGTGACAGGGACCATCCTGAAGCTTTCTTT CASRPGDRDHPEAFF
NA TRBD2 TRBJ2-6 TRBV27 TGTGCCAGCCAACTAGCGGGATGGGCTGGGGCCAACGTCCTGACTTTC CASQLAGWAGANVLTF
NA TRBD1 TRBJ2-1 TRBV27 TGTGCCAGCAGGTCCCTGGGACAGGGGGACAATGAGCAGTTCTTC CASRSLGQGDNEQFF
NA NA TRBJ1-1 TRBV2 TGTGCCAGCAGTGTCGAACAGCTAAACACTGAAGCTTTCTTT CASSVEQLNTEAFF
NA TRBD2 TRBJ2-5 TRBV6-6 TGTGCCACCTGCCCGGGGGGATCTGGGACCCAGTACTTC CATCPGGSGTQYF
NA NA TRBJ1-1 TRBV7-9 TGTGCCAGCAGCTTAGCGCGGGGGCCGGTAAACACTGAAGCTTTCTTT CASSLARGPVNTEAFF
NA TRBD2 TRBJ2-7 TRBV19 TGTGCCAGTAAACTAGCGGGAGAAGGGACTTTCTACGAGCAGTACTTC CASKLAGEGTFYEQYF
NA TRBD2 TRBJ2-7 TRBV19 TGTGCCAGTAAACTAGCGGGAGAAGGGACTTTCTACGAGCAGTACTTC CASKLAGEGTFYEQYF
NA TRBD1 TRBJ1-2 TRBV15 TGTGCCACCAGCCCGTACGGAGACAGGGATCATGGCTACACCTTC CATSPYGDRDHGYTF
NA NA TRBJ1-2 TRBV30 TGTGCCTGGAGCCAGGGACGGGAGGCCGGCTACACCTTC CAWSQGREAGYTF
NA NA TRBJ1-3 TRBV30 TGTGCCTGGAGCGCCTTCGTAGGCGGTGGAAACACCATATATTTT CAWSAFVGGGNTIYF
once TRBD1 TRBJ2-7 TRBV6-1 TGTGCCACAGACAGGGGCGAGCAGTACTTC CATDRGEQYF
NA NA TRBJ1-2 TRBV7-9 TGTGCCAGCAGCGAACGACAGGGCTACACCTTC CASSERQGYTF
NA NA TRBJ1-3 TRBV7-8 TGTGCCAGCAGCCCCAGGAGGGACTCTGGAAACACCATATATTTT CASSPRRDSGNTIYF
NA TRBD1 TRBJ1-4 TRBV7-9 TGTGCCAGCAGCTTGCCGGACGGGACAGGGGAAGAAAAACTGTTTTTT CASSLPDGTGEEKLFF
NA TRBD1 TRBJ2-7 TRBV11-2 TGTGCCAGCAGCTTTTCTAGGACAGGGTACTCTTACGGTAACGAGCAGTACTTC CASSFSRTGYSYGNEQYF
NA NA TRBJ2-3 TRBV14 TGTGCCAGCAGCCAATATCCAGGGTCGGCAGATACGCAGTATTTT CASSQYPGSADTQYF
NA TRBD1 TRBJ2-7 TRBV5-6 TGTGCCAGCACCACGGTGGGACAGGGATTAAACGAGCAGTACTTC CASTTVGQGLNEQYF
few TRBD1 TRBJ1-2 TRBV7-2 TGTGCCAGCAGCTCCGGACAGGGGGTTATGGTCTACACCTTC CASSSGQGVMVYTF
NA NA TRBJ1-3 TRBV7-9 TGTGCCAGCAGCCTGACAGGACCTGGAAACACCATATATTTT CASSLTGPGNTIYF
NA TRBD1 TRBJ2-7 TRBV5-1 TGCGCCAGCAGAGGGACAGGGAACTACGAGCAGTACTTC CASRGTGNYEQYF
NA NA TRBJ1-6 TRBV2 TGTGCCAGCAATTACAGGAGCTCCTATAATTCACCCCTCCACTTT CASNYRSSYNSPLHF
NA TRBD1 TRBJ1-1 TRBV7-2 TGTGCCAGCAGCTCGGGACAGGGAGGACCCACTGAAGCTTTCTTT CASSSGQGGPTEAFF
once TRBD2 TRBJ2-3 TRBV6-5 TGTGCCAGCAGGCCGGGACTAGGGGGGGGTGATACGCAGTATTTT CASRPGLGGGDTQYF
once TRBD1 TRBJ1-2 TRBV27 TGTGCCAGCAGAACTTCCGGACAGGGGGATGGCTACACCTTC CASRTSGQGDGYTF
NA NA TRBJ2-3 TRBV10-3 TGTGCCACCCAAGATACGCAGTATTTT CATQDTQYF
NA NA TRBJ1-1 TRBV27 TGTGCCAGCAACGATGGACAGGAAGCTTTCTTT CASNDGQEAFF
NA TRBD1 TRBJ1-1 TRBV7-2 TGTGCCAGCAACCTCCAGGGGGCTGACACTGAAGCTTTCTTT CASNLQGADTEAFF
NA TRBD1 TRBJ1-4 TRBV7-2 TGTGCCAGCAGCTTAAATGGGCAGGGGGTCTTGGGAAAACTGTTTTTT CASSLNGQGVLGKLFF
NA NA TRBJ2-7 TRBV27 TGTGCCAGCAGTTTACAAGCGAGTCCCTCCTACGAGCAGTACTTC CASSLQASPSYEQYF
few NA TRBJ1-5 TRBV6-1 TGTGCCAGCAGTTGGACAGGCAATCAGCCCCAGCATTTT CASSWTGNQPQHF